This T cell receptor (beta chain) appears in the sequencing data of a study of blood T cell repertoires in COVID-19. Study details: Nucleic acid was either cDNA or gDNA, and it came from T cells, B-cell-depleted T cells, or PBMCs.

This CDR3 is 15 amino acids long. The germline gives CDR1 SGHAT, CDR2 FQNNGV. V dropped 3 bases and J dropped 6; count of bases not matched to a gene: 3. Per the authors' pipeline: Reference gene primers were amplified, and this amplification served to estimate nucleated cell counts. Profiling relied on immunoSEQ multiplex PCR, and the TCRdb table lists in-frame clones only, not all of them. V, J and clone size were drawn from that table, and D and trimming were deduced from the DNA. The sample holds roughly 350,000 clones, about 89% seen once. V and J are TRBV11-2 and TRBJ1-6; 9 nucleotides line up with TRBD1. The source is a woman in her fifties or sixties with COVID-19, enrolled during active disease. The specimen was peripheral blood. CDR3 region: CASSLGTGRNSPLHF. For the CDR3, the DNA is TGTGCCAGCAGCTTGGGGACAGGGCGTAATTCACCCCTCCACTTT.